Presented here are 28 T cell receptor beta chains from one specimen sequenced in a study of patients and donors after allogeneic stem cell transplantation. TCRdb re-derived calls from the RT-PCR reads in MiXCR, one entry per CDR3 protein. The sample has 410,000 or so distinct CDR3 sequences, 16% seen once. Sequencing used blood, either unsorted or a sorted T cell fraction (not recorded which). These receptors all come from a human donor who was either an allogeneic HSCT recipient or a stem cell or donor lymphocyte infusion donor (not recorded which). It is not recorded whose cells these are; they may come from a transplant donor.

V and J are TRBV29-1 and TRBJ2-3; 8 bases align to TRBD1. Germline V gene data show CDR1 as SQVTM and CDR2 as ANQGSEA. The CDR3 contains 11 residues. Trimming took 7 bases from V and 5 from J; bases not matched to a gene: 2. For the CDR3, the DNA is TGCAGCGAACAGGGGGGAGATACGCAGTATTTT. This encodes CSEQGGDTQYF.

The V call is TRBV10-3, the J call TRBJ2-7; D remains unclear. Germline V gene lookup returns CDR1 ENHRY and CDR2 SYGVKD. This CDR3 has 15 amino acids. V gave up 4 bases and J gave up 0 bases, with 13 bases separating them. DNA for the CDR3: TGTGCCATCAGTGGTGGGAAGGGCTACTCCTACGAGCAGTACTTC. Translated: CAISGGKGYSYEQYF.

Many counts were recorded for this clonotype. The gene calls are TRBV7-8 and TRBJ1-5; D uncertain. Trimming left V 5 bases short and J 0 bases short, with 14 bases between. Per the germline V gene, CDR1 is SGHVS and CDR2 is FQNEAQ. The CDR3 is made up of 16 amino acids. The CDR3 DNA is TGTGCCAGCAGCCCCTCGACACTGTATAGCAATCAGCCCCAGCATTTT. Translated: CASSPSTLYSNQPQHF.

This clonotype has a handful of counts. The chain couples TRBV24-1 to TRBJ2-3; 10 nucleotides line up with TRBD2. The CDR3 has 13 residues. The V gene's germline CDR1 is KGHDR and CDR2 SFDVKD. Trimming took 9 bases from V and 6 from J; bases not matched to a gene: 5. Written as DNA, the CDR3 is TGTGCCACCGGGGGACTAGCGAAGGATACGCAGTATTTT. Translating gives CATGGLAKDTQYF.

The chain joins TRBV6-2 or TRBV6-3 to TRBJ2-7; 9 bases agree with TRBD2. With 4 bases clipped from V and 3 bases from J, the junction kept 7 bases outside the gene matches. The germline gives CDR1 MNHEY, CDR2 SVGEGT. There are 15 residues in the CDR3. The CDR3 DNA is TGTGCCAGCAGTTCAAAGCGGGAGGTACACTACGAGCAGTACTTC. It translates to CASSSKREVHYEQYF.

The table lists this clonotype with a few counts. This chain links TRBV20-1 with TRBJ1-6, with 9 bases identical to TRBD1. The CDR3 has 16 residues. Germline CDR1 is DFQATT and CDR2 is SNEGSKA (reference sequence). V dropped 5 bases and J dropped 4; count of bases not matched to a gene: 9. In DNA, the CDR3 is TGCAGTGCTCTTGCTACAGGGGGCCAATATAATTCACCCCTCCACTTT. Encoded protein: CSALATGGQYNSPLHF.

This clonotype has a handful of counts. The CDR3 nucleotides are TGCGCCAGCAGTTTTATCCCCCGGACAGCACGCTATGGCTACACCTTC. Protein product: CASSFIPRTARYGYTF. The chain carries TRBV5-1 and TRBJ1-2; maybe TRBD1 (6 bases). The CDR3 has 16 amino acids. Trimming left V 5 bases short and J 4 bases short, with 21 bases between. Looked up from germline, CDR1 is SGHRS and CDR2 is YFSETQ. Full variable domain (remainder filled in from reference TRBV5-1 and TRBJ1-2): KAGVTQTPRYLIKTRGQQVTLSCSPISGHRSVSWYQQTPGQGLQFLFEYFSETQRNKGNFPGRFSGRQFSNSRSEMNVSTLELGDSALYLCASSFIPRTARYGYTFGSGTRLTVV.

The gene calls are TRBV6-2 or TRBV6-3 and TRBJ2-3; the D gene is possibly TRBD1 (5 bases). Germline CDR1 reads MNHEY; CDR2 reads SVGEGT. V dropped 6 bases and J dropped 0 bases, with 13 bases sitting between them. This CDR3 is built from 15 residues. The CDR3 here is CASRRARTSTDTQYF. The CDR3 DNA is TGTGCCAGCAGGAGAGCGAGGACAAGCACAGATACGCAGTATTTT.

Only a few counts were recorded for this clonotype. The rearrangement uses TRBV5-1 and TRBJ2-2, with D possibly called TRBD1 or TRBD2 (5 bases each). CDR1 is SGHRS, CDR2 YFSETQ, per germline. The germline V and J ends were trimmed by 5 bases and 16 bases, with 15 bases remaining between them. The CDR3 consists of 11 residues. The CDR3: CASSFTGTTFF. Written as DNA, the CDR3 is TGCGCCAGCAGTTTCACCGGGACGACGTTTTTT.

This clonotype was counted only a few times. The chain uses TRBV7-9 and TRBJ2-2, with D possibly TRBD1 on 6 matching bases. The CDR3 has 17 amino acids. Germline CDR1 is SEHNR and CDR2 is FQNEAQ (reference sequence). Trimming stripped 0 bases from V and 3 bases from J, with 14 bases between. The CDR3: CASSLAMEGQYTGELFF. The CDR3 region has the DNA TGTGCCAGCAGCTTAGCGATGGAAGGACAGTACACCGGGGAGCTGTTTTTT.

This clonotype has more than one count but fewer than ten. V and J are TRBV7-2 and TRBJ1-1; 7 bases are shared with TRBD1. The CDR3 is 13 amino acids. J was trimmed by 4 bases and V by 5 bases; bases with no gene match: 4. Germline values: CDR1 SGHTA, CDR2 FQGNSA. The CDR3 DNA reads TGTGCCAGCAGCGGAGGGGGCAGCACTGAAGCTTTCTTT. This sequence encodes CASSGGGSTEAFF.

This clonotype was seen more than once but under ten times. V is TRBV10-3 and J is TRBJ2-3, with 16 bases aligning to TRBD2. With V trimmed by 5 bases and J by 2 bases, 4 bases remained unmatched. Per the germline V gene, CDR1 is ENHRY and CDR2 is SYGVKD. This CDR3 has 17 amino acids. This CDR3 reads CAISSGTSGGDTDTQYF. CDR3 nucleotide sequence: TGTGCCATCAGTTCCGGGACTAGCGGGGGGGACACAGATACGCAGTATTTT.

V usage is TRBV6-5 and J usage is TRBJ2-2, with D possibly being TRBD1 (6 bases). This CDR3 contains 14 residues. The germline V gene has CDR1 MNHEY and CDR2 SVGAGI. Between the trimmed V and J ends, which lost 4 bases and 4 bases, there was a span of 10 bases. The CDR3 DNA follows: TGTGCCAGCAGTTCTCCAGGGGTCACCGGGGAGCTGTTTTTT. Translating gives CASSSPGVTGELFF.

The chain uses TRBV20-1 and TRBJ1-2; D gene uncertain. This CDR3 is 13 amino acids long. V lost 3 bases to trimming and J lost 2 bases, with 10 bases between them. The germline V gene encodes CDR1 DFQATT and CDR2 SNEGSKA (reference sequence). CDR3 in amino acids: CSASITANYGYTF. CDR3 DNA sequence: TGCAGTGCTAGCATTACAGCAAACTATGGCTACACCTTC.

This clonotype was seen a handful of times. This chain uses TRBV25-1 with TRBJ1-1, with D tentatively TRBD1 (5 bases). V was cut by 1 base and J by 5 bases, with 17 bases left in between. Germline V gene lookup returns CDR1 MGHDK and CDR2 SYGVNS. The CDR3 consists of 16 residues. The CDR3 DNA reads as TGTGCCAGCAGTGAATCAAATGTTTGGGGGGGGACTGAAGCTTTCTTT. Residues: CASSESNVWGGTEAFF.

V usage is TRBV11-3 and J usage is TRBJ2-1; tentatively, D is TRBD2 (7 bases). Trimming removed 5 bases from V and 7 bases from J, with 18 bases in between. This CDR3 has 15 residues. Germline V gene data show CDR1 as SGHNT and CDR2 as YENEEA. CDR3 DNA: TGTGCCAGCAGCCCCGAGGGGGGGAGGGGGAATGAGCAGTTCTTC. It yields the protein CASSPEGGRGNEQFF.

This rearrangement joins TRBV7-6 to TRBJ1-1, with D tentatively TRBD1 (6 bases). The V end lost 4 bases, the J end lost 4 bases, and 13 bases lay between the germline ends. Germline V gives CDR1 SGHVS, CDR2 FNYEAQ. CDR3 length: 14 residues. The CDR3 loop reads CASSYRDGGTEAFF. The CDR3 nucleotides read TGTGCCAGCAGCTACAGGGACGGGGGCACTGAAGCTTTCTTT.

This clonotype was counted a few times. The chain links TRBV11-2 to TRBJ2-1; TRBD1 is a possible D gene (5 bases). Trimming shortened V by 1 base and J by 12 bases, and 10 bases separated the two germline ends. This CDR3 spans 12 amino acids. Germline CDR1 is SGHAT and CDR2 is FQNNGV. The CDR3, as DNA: TGTGCCAGCAGCTTAGGGTTCAGGGTGCAGTTCTTC. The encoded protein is CASSLGFRVQFF. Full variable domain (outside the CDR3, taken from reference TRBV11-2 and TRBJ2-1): EAGVAQSPRYKIIEKRQSVAFWCNPISGHATLYWYQQILGQGPKLLIQFQNNGVVDDSQLPKDRFSAERLKGVDSTLKIQPAKLEDSAVYLCASSLGFRVQFFGPGTRLTVL.

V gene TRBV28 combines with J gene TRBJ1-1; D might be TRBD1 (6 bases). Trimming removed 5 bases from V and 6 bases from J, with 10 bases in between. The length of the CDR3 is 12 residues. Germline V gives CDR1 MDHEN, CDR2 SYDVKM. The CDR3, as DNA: TGTGCCAGCAGTACCCAGGGGCCTGAAGCTTTCTTT. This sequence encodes CASSTQGPEAFF.

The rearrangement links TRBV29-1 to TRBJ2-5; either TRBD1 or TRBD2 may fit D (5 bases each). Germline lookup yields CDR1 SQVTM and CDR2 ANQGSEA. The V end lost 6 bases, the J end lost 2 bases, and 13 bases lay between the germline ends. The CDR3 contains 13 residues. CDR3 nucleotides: TGCAGCGTCGTCGGGGCAGGGCAAGAGACCCAGTACTTC. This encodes CSVVGAGQETQYF.

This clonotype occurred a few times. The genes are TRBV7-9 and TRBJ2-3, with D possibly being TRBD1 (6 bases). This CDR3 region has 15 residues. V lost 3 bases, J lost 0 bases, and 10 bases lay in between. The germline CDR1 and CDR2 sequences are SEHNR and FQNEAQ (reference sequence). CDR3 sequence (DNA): TGTGCCAGCAGCTTCGAGGACAGTAGCACAGATACGCAGTATTTT. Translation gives CASSFEDSSTDTQYF.

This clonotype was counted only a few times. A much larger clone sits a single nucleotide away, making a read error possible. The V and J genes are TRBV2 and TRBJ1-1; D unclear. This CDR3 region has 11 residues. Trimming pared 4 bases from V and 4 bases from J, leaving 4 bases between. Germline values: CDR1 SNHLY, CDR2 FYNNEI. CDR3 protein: CASSGSTEAFF. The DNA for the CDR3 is TGTGCCAGCAGTGGGAGCACTGAAGCTTTCTTT.

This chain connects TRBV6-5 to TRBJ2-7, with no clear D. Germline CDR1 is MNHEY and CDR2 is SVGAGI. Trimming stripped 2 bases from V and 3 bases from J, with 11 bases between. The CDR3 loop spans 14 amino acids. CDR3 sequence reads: CASSYRAPSYEQYF. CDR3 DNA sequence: TGTGCCAGCAGTTACAGGGCTCCTAGCTACGAGCAGTACTTC.

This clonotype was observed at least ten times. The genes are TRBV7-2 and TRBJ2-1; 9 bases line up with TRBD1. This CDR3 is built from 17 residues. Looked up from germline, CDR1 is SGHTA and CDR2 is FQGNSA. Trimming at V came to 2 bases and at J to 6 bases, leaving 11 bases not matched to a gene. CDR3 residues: CASSLRGQGKKGNEQFF. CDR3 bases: TGTGCCAGCAGCTTACGCGGACAGGGGAAGAAGGGCAATGAGCAGTTCTTC.

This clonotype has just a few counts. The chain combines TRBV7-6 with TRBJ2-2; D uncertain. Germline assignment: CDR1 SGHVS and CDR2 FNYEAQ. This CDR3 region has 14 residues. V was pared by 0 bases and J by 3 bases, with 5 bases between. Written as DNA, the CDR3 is TGTGCCAGCAGCTTAGCGACATACACCGGGGAGCTGTTTTTT. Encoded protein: CASSLATYTGELFF.

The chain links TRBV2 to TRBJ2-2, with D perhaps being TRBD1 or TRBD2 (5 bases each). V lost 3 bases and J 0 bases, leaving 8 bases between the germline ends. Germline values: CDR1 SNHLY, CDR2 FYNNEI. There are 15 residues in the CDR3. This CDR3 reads CASSERGANTGELFF. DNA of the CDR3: TGTGCCAGCAGTGAGAGGGGTGCGAACACCGGGGAGCTGTTTTTT.

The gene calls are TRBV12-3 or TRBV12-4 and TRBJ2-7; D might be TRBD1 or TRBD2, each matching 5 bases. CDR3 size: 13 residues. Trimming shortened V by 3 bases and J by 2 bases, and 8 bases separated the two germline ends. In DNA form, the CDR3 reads TGTGCCAGCAGTTTCTGGGACCCCTACGAGCAGTACTTC. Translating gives CASSFWDPYEQYF.

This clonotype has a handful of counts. The CDR3 here is CASSPPRGTGDYEQYF. In DNA, the CDR3 is TGTGCCAGCAGCCCCCCTAGGGGGACAGGGGATTACGAGCAGTACTTC. The chain uses TRBV28 and TRBJ2-7, with 10 positions matching TRBD1. Germline loops: CDR1 MDHEN, CDR2 SYDVKM. The V and J ends lost 6 bases and 4 bases, in that order; junction bases with no gene match: 12. The CDR3 has 16 amino acids.